One sample yielded the 14 T cell receptor beta chains listed below, sequenced in a study of cytomegalovirus exposure and HLA in healthy donors. Profiled with immunoSEQ multiplex PCR; TCRdb holds only in-frame clones, not every one. This table has some 140,000 clones, about 86% appearing once. The sequenced sample was PBMCs. The receptors derive from a man aged 18 to 29 in good health and CMV-seronegative.

The table lists this clone with a few counts. The chain is built from TRBV19 and TRBJ1-1; 7 bases match TRBD1. CDR3 length: 13 residues. Trimming removed 6 bases from V and 5 bases from J; junction bases left unmatched: 6. The germline CDR1 and CDR2 sequences are LNHDA and SQIVND (reference sequence). The CDR3: CASSSQGWTEAFF. The CDR3, as DNA: TGTGCCAGTAGCTCACAGGGGTGGACTGAAGCTTTCTTT.

The gene calls are TRBV2 and TRBJ2-5; D perhaps matches TRBD1 (5 bases). This CDR3 has 12 residues. CDR1 is SNHLY, CDR2 FYNNEI, per germline. Trimming cost V 3 bases and J 3 bases, with 5 bases left between them. CDR3 sequence: CASSDREETQYF. CDR3 coding DNA: TGTGCCAGCAGTGACAGGGAAGAGACCCAGTACTTC.

The chain links TRBV7-2 to TRBJ1-1; 10 positions match TRBD1. J gave up 5 bases and V 4 bases, and 4 bases lay outside the gene matches. The germline gives CDR1 SGHTA, CDR2 FQGNSA. The CDR3 runs 14 residues. The chain's CDR3 is CASSYWTGGTEAFF. CDR3 DNA: TGTGCCAGCAGCTACTGGACAGGGGGGACTGAAGCTTTCTTT. Full variable domain (missing parts from reference TRBV7-2 and TRBJ1-1): GAGVSQSPSNKVTEKGKDVELRCDPISGHTALYWYRQSLGQGLEFLIYFQGNSAPDKSGLPSDRFSAERTGGSVSTLTIQRTQQEDSAVYLCASSYWTGGTEAFFGQGTRLTVV.

This clone was seen only once. This chain uses TRBV7-2 with TRBJ2-7; 7 bases are a match to TRBD2. The germline CDR1 and CDR2 sequences are SGHTA and FQGNSA. The ends lost 7 bases at V and 6 bases at J; junction bases unmatched: 12. The CDR3 extends over 14 amino acids. The CDR3 reads CASTSHRGGFEQYF. The CDR3 DNA follows: TGTGCCAGCACCTCTCACCGGGGAGGGTTCGAGCAGTACTTC. Drawing the rest from reference TRBV7-2 and TRBJ2-7, the complete variable domain is GAGVSQSPSNKVTEKGKDVELRCDPISGHTALYWYRQSLGQGLEFLIYFQGNSAPDKSGLPSDRFSAERTGGSVSTLTIQRTQQEDSAVYLCASTSHRGGFEQYFGPGTRLTVT.

This clone was seen once. In DNA form, the CDR3 reads TGTGCCAGCAGCCAAGACAGGGTTTATGGCTACACCTTC. Amino acid sequence: CASSQDRVYGYTF. The chain has TRBV4-2 and TRBJ1-2, with D possibly being TRBD1 (5 bases). This CDR3 is built from 13 residues. The V end was cut by 0 bases, the J end by 5 bases, with 7 bases between. The germline V gene encodes CDR1 LGHNA and CDR2 YNFKEQ.

The CDR3 sequence: CATSRGVGQGTNIQYF. The DNA for the CDR3 is TGTGCCACCAGCAGAGGGGTAGGTCAGGGGACAAACATTCAGTACTTC. The V call is TRBV15, the J call TRBJ2-4, with D perhaps matching TRBD1 (6 bases). V lost 1 base and J 6 bases, leaving 16 bases between the germline ends. The V gene's germline CDR1 is LNHNV and CDR2 YYDKDF (reference sequence). The length of the CDR3 is 16 residues.

This clone was seen just once. V and J are TRBV4-1 and TRBJ2-3, with D possibly being TRBD1 (5 bases). V was clipped by 0 bases and J by 1 base, with 11 bases between them. Germline assignment: CDR1 MGHRA and CDR2 YSYEKL. The CDR3 covers 16 residues. Here the CDR3 reads CASSQETGRGTDTQYF. The DNA for the CDR3 is TGCGCCAGCAGCCAAGAAACGGGCAGGGGCACAGATACGCAGTATTTT.

In DNA, the CDR3 is TGTGCCAGCAGCGACGGACAGGGTACTTCCTACGAGCAGTACTTC. Translation gives CASSDGQGTSYEQYF. The chain employs TRBV7-9 and TRBJ2-7, with TRBD1 matching over 8 bases. The CDR3 runs 15 residues. With V trimmed by 5 bases and J by 1 base, 7 bases remained unmatched. Germline V gives CDR1 SEHNR, CDR2 FQNEAQ (reference sequence).

V usage is TRBV19 and J usage is TRBJ2-2, with D possibly matching TRBD1 (5 bases). The CDR3 runs to 14 residues. Germline CDR1 and CDR2: LNHDA and SQIVND (reference sequence). Trimming stripped 9 bases from V and 4 bases from J, with 15 bases between. The CDR3 nucleotides are TGTGCCAGAAGCAGGTTGGACATCACCGGGGAGCTGTTTTTT. Its protein is CARSRLDITGELFF.

The gene calls are TRBV4-1 and TRBJ2-7; 11 nucleotides agree with TRBD2. The germline CDR1 and CDR2 sequences are MGHRA and YSYEKL. The CDR3 is 17 residues long. V was clipped by 2 bases and J by 5 bases; unmatched bases: 11. The chain's CDR3 is CASSQTGSLAGGNEQYF. The CDR3 DNA reads TGCGCCAGCAGCCAAACCGGCTCCCTAGCGGGAGGCAACGAGCAGTACTTC.

This clone was seen just once. This chain uses TRBV27 with TRBJ2-1; 7 nucleotides line up with TRBD2. The J segment lost 10 bases and the V segment lost 2 bases, leaving 11 bases of the junction unmatched. Germline V gives CDR1 MNHEY, CDR2 SMNVEV (reference sequence). This CDR3 contains 15 residues. In DNA, the CDR3 is TGTGCCAGCAGTTTAACGGGAGGCGCAGCGGGGGAGCAGTTCTTC. Protein: CASSLTGGAAGEQFF.

The chain has TRBV5-4 and TRBJ2-7, with D possibly matching TRBD1 (6 bases). Germline assignment: CDR1 SGHNT and CDR2 YYREEE (reference sequence). The CDR3 runs 14 residues. The ends were cut back, 4 bases at V and 2 bases at J, with 13 bases in the middle. The CDR3 DNA is TGTGCCAGCAGCATCCGGGACACGGCCTACGAGCAGTACTTC. This translates into CASSIRDTAYEQYF.

The gene calls are TRBV19 and TRBJ1-5; D perhaps matches TRBD1 (5 bases). The length of the CDR3 is 15 residues. CDR1 is LNHDA, CDR2 SQIVND, per germline (reference sequence). Deletions cut 5 bases from V and 5 bases from J, with 16 bases between. In nucleotides, the CDR3 is TGTGCCAGTAGTGCTAGACAGTCTGGTCATCAGCCCCAGCATTTT. Translated: CASSARQSGHQPQHF. The full variable domain, completed using reference TRBV19 and TRBJ1-5, is DGGITQSPKYLFRKEGQNVTLSCEQNLNHDAMYWYRQDPGQGLRLIYYSQIVNDFQKGDIAEGYSVSREKKESFPLTVTSAQKNPTAFYLCASSARQSGHQPQHFGDGTRLSIL.

The chain is built from TRBV29-1 and TRBJ1-2, with D possibly matching TRBD1 (6 bases). Germline V CDR1 and CDR2: SQVTM, ANQGSEA. This CDR3 has 13 amino acids. The V gene lost 7 bases and the J gene lost 7 bases, with 19 bases spanning the gap. In DNA form, the CDR3 reads TGCAGCGACGGTCGGACAGCTTCTGTTGGCTACACCTTC. Its protein product is CSDGRTASVGYTF. The entire variable domain, with the rest obtained from reference TRBV29-1 and TRBJ1-2, is as follows: SAVISQKPSRDICQRGTSLTIQCQVDSQVTMMFWYRQQPGQSLTLIATANQGSEATYESGFVIDKFPISRPNLTFSTLTVSNMSPEDSSIYLCSDGRTASVGYTFGSGTRLTVV.